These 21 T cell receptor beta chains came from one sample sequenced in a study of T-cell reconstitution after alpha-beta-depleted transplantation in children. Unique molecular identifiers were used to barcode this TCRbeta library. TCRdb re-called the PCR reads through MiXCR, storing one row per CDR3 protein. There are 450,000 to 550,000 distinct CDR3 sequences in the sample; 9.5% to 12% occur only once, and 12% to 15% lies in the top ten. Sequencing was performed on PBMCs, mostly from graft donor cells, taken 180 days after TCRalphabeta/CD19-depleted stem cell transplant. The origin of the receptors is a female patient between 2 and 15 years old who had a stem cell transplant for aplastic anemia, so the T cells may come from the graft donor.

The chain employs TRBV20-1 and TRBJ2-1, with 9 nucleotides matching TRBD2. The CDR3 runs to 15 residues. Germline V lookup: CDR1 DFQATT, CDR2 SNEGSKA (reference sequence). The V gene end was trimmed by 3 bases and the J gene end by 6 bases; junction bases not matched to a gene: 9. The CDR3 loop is CSARISLAGFNEQFF. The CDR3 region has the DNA TGCAGTGCTAGGATTAGCCTAGCGGGATTCAATGAGCAGTTCTTC.

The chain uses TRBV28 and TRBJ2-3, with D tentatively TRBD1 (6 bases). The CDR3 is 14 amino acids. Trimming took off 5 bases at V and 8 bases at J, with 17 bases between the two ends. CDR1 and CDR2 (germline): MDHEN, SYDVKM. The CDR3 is CASSGDKRSRTQYF. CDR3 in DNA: TGTGCCAGCAGTGGGGACAAAAGATCCCGTACGCAGTATTTT.

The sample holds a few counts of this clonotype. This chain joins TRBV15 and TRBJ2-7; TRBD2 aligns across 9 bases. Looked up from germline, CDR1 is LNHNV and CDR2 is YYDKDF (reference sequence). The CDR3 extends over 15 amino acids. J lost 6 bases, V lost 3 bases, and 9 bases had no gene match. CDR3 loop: CATSSRGTSRGEQYV. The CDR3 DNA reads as TGTGCCACCAGCAGCCGAGGGACTAGCAGGGGCGAGCAGTACGTC.

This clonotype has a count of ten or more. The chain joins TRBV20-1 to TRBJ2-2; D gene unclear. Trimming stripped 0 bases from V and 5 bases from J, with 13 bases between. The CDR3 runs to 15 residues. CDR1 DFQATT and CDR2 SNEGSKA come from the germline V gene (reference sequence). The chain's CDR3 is CSARDDPSGTGELFF. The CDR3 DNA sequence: TGCAGTGCTAGAGACGACCCAAGTGGGACCGGGGAGCTGTTTTTT.

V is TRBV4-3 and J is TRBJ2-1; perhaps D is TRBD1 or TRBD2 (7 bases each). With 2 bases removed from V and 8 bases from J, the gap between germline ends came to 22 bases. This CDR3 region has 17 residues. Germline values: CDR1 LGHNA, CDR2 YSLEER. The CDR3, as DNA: TGCGCCAGCAGCCAACCCCCGTGGTCTCAGGGGGGGCATGAGCAGTTCTTC. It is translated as CASSQPPWSQGGHEQFF.

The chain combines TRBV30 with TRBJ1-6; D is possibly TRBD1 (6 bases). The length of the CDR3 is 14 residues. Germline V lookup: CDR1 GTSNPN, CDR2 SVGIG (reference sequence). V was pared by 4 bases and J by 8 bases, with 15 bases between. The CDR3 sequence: CAWTLPGVDSPLHF. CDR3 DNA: TGTGCCTGGACTCTCCCAGGGGTTGATTCACCCCTCCACTTT.

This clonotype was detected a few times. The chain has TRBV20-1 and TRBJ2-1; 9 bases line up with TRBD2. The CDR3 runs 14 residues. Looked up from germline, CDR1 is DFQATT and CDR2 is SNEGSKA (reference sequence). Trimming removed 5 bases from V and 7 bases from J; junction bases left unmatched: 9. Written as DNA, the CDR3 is TGCAGTGCTTCCTGGGGCGGGGGGGTGAATGAGCAGTTCTTC. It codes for CSASWGGGVNEQFF.

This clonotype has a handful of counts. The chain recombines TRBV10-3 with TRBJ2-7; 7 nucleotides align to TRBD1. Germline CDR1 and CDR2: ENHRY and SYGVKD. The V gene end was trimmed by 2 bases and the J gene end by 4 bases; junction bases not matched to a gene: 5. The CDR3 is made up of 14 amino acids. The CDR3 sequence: CAISEGQGVYEQYV. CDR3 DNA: TGTGCCATCAGTGAGGGTCAGGGGGTTTACGAGCAGTACGTC.

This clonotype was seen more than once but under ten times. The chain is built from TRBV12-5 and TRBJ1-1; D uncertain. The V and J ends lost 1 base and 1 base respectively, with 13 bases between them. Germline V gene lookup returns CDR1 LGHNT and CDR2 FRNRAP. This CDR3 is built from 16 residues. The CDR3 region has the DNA TGTGCTAGTGGTTTGGGAAACCGGGCCCCGAACACTGAAGCTTTCTTT. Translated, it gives CASGLGNRAPNTEAFF.

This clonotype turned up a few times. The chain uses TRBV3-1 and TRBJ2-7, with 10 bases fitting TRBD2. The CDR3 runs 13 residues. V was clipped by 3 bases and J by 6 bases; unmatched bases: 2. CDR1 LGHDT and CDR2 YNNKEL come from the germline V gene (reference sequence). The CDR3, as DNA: TGTGCCAGCAGCCACCTAGCGGGGGTCGAGCAGTACTTC. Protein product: CASSHLAGVEQYF.

Here the CDR3 reads CASSHLQGSGNTIYF. For the CDR3, the DNA is TGCGCCAGCAGCCATTTACAGGGATCTGGAAACACCATATATTTT. This sequence joins TRBV4-1 and TRBJ1-3; possible D gene TRBD1, 6 bases. CDR3 size: 15 residues. With 3 bases removed from V and 1 base from J, the gap between germline ends came to 10 bases. Germline assignment: CDR1 MGHRA and CDR2 YSYEKL.

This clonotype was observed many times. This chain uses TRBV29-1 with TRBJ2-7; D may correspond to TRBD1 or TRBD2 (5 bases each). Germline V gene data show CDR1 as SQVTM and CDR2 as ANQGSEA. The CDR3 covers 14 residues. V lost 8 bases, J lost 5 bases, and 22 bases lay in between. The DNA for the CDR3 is TGCAGCACCCGACCGAGGGGAGCCGGCGACGAGCAGTACTTC. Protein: CSTRPRGAGDEQYF.

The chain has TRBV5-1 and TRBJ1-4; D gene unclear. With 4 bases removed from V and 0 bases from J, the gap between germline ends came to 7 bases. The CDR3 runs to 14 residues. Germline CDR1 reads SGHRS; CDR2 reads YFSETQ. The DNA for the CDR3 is TGCGCCAGCAGCCCTAGGGCAACTAATGAAAAACTGTTTTTT. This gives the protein CASSPRATNEKLFF.

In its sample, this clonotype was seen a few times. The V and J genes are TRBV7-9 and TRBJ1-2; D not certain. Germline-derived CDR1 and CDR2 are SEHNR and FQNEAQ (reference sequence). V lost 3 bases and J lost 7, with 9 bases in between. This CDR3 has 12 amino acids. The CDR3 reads CASSLGSSGYTF. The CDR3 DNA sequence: TGTGCCAGCAGCTTGGGATCAAGTGGCTACACCTTC. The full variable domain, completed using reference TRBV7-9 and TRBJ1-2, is DTGVSQNPRHKITKRGQNVTFRCDPISEHNRLYWYRQTLGQGPEFLTYFQNEAQLEKSRLLSDRFSAERPKGSFSTLEIQRTEQGDSAMYLCASSLGSSGYTFGSGTRLTVV.

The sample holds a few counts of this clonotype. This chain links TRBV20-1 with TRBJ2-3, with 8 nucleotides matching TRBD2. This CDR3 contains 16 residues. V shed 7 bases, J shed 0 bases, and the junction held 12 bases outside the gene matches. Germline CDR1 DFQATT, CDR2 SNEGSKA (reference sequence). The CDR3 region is CSGYFLASGSTDTQYF. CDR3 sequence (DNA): TGCAGTGGATACTTCCTGGCTAGCGGGAGCACAGATACGCAGTATTTT.

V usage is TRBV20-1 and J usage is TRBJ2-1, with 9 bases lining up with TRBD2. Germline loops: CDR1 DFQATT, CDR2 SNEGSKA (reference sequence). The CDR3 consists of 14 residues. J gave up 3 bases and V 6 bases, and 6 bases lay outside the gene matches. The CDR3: CSATAGGIYNEQFF. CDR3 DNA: TGCAGTGCCACAGCGGGAGGCATCTACAATGAGCAGTTCTTC.

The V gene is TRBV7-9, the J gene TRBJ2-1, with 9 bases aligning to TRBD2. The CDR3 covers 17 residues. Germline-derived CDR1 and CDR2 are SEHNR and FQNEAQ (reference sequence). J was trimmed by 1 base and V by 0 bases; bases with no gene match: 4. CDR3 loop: CASSLAGSGRSYNEQFF. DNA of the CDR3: TGTGCCAGCAGCTTAGCAGGGAGCGGGAGGTCCTACAATGAGCAGTTCTTC.

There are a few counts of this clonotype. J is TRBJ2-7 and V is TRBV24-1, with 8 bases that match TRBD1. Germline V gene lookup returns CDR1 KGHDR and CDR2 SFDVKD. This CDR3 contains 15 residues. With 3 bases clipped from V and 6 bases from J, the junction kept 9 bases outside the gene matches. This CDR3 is CATSDLPDRVGEQYV. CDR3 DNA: TGTGCCACCAGTGATCTCCCGGACAGGGTTGGCGAGCAGTACGTC.

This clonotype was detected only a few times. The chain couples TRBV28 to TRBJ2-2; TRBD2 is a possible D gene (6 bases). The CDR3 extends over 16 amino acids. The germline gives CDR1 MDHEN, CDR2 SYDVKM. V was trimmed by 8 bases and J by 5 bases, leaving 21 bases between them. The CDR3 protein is CASESFGGGETGELFF. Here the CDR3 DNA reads TGTGCCAGCGAAAGTTTCGGAGGAGGGGAGACCGGGGAGCTGTTTTTT.

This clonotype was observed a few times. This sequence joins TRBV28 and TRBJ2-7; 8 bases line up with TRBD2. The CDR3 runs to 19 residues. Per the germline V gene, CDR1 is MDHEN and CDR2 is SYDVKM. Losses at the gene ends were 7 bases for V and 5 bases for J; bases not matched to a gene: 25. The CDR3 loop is CASTEIAGYSPHYGHEQYF. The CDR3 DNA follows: TGTGCCAGCACCGAAATAGCGGGATATAGTCCCCATTACGGCCACGAGCAGTACTTC. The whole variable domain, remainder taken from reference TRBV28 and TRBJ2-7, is DVKVTQSSRYLVKRTGEKVFLECVQDMDHENMFWYRQDPGLGLRLIYFSYDVKMKEKGDIPEGYSVSREKKERFSLILESASTNQTSMYLCASTEIAGYSPHYGHEQYFGPGTRLTVT.

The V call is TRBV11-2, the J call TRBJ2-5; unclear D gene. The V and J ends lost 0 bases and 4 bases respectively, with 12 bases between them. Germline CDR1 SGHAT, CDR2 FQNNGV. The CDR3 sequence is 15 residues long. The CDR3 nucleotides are TGTGCCAGCAGCTTAGAGCCCGGCTGGGGAGAGACCCAGTACTTC. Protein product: CASSLEPGWGETQYF. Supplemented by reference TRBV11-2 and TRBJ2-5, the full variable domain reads EAGVAQSPRYKIIEKRQSVAFWCNPISGHATLYWYQQILGQGPKLLIQFQNNGVVDDSQLPKDRFSAERLKGVDSTLKIQPAKLEDSAVYLCASSLEPGWGETQYFGPGTRLLVL.